This is a list of T cell receptor beta chains from one sample in a study of vaccination and CD4 T cells after COVID-19. TCRdb redid the calling of the PCR reads with MiXCR, one entry per CDR3 protein. The profile covers about 12,000 distinct CDR3 sequences, with roughly 54% appearing a single time and less than 30% taken by the ten largest. The antigens these receptors bind are not known. Sequencing was performed on CD4+ T cells from blood, cultured in vitro. All receptors come from a human donor who had recovered from COVID-19. The CDR3 runs from the conserved cysteine through the conserved F or W. D genes are given only for firm matches. Size is stated for part of the rows, as once, few or many counts, or as a class when the clone is expanded.

>TRBV15|NA|13|few|TRBJ2-7
TGTGCCACCAGCCCAAGGACAACCTACGAGCAGTACTTC
CATSPRTTYEQYF
>TRBV28|NA|16|NA|TRBJ1-2
TGTGCCAGCAGTCCTGTTAATCTGTCGGGGGCCTGGGGCTACACCTTC
CASSPVNLSGAWGYTF
>TRBV6-2/TRBV6-3|NA|11|NA|TRBJ2-5
TGTGCCAGCAGTAAGAAAGAGACCCAGTACTTC
CASSKKETQYF
>TRBV20-1|NA|14|once|TRBJ1-2
TGCAGTGCTAGTTCGGAACAGGGCAGGGGTGGCTACACCTTC
CSASSEQGRGGYTF
>TRBV19|NA|15|NA|TRBJ1-2
TGTGCCAGTAGTATCCCCTTGGGGGGATCGAGTGGCTACACCTTC
CASSIPLGGSSGYTF
>TRBV2|NA|13|once|TRBJ1-2
TGTGCCAGCAGTGAGTCCCGGGCGGCTGGCTACACCTTC
CASSESRAAGYTF
>TRBV7-2|NA|15|NA|TRBJ2-3
TGTGCCAGCAGCTTAGAGCGGGCCCGCACAGATACGCAGTATTTT
CASSLERARTDTQYF
>TRBV5-1|NA|24|NA|TRBJ2-7
NA
CASTNQTSMYLCASQEGTRGEQYF
>TRBV20-1|NA|13|NA|TRBJ2-3
TGCAGTGCTATCAGTCCAGACACAGATACGCAGTATTTT
CSAISPDTDTQYF
>TRBV7-2|TRBD1|17|NA|TRBJ1-6
TGTGCCAGCAGCGAAAATACGGGACAGGGATCAAGAAGGCTCCTCCACTTT
CASSENTGQGSRRLLHF